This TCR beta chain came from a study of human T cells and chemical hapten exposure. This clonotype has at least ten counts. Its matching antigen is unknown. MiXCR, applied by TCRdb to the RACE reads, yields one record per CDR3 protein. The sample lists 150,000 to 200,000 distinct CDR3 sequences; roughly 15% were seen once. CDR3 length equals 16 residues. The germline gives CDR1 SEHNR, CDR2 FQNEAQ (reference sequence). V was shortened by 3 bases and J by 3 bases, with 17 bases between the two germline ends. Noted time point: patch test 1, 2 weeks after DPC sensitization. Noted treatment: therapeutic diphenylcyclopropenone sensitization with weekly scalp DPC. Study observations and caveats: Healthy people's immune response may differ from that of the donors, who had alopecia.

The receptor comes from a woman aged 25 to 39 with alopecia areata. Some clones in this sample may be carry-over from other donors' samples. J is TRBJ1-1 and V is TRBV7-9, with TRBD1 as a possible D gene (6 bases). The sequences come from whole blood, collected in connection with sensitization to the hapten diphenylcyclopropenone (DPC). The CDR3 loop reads CASSLKQGRGDTEAFF. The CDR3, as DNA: TGTGCCAGCAGCTTGAAACAGGGTCGTGGAGACACTGAAGCTTTCTTT.